A selection of T cell receptor beta chains follows, all from one sample in a study of IL-17A CD8 T cells in psoriatic arthritis synovium. This table comes from immunoSEQ multiplex PCR, and its TCRdb copy is limited to in-frame clones, with some not included. The profile shows 500 or so clones, 74% of them singletons. Sequencing was carried out using IL-17A+ (IFN-gamma+/-) memory CD8+ T cells from synovial fluid. The receptors derive from a human donor with psoriatic arthritis. The CDR3 runs from the conserved cysteine through the conserved F or W. The D gene is left open where the match is weak. The size entry is marked missing in some rows and otherwise reads once, few, many or a size class.

clone size | J gene | V gene | D gene | CDR3 DNA | CDR3 protein
- | TRBJ2-7 | TRBV6-5 | - | TGTGCCGGTGGAACCTACGAGCAGTACTTC | CAGGTYEQYF
- | TRBJ1-6 | TRBV6-1 | - | TGTGCCAGCCGACACTATAATTCACCCCTCCACTTT | CASRHYNSPLHF
- | TRBJ2-1 | TRBV4-3 | - | TGCGCCAGCAGCCAAGCCCCCGACAGCCTAAAGAACAATGAGCAGTTCTTC | CASSQAPDSLKNNEQFF
- | TRBJ2-1 | TRBV7-9 | TRBD2 | TGTGCCAGCAGCTTAGCGGGAGGGTGGAATGAGCAGTTCTTC | CASSLAGGWNEQFF
- | TRBJ2-1 | TRBV9 | TRBD2 | TGTGCCAGCAGCCCCCCCTTAGCGGGGGGGTACAATGAGCAGTTCTTC | CASSPPLAGGYNEQFF
- | TRBJ2-7 | TRBV7-2 | TRBD2 | TGTACCAGCAGCTTAATGGCTAGCGGGGTCGTCGGGCAGTACTTC | CTSSLMASGVVGQYF
few | TRBJ2-2 | TRBV9 | - | TGTGCCAGCAGCGAACCTAACACCGGGGAGCTGTTTTTT | CASSEPNTGELFF
- | TRBJ1-2 | TRBV20-1 | - | TGCAGTGCTTCCGTAGGCTACACCTTC | CSASVGYTF
- | TRBJ2-3 | TRBV29-1 | - | TGCAGCGTTGTGCTAGCGAACACAGATACGCAGTATTTT | CSVVLANTDTQYF
- | TRBJ2-1 | TRBV29-1 | TRBD2 | TGCAGCGTTGAAGATCCTAGCGGGGGCCTCTACAATGAGCAGTTCTTC | CSVEDPSGGLYNEQFF
once | TRBJ1-4 | TRBV18 | - | TGTGCCAGCTCACCGGGGGCCAGAGGAGTCGAAAAACTGTTTTTT | CASSPGARGVEKLFF
few | TRBJ1-2 | TRBV28 | - | TGTGCCAGCAGTCTCAGTACGGGGGGCTACACCTTC | CASSLSTGGYTF
- | TRBJ2-3 | TRBV4-2 | - | TGTGCCAGCAGCCAACAACTAGGATATGCACATACGCAGTATTTT | CASSQQLGYAHTQYF
few | TRBJ2-1 | TRBV6-1 | TRBD2 | TGTGCCAGCAGTGAATCTAGCGGAAACTACAATGAGCAGTTCTTC | CASSESSGNYNEQFF
- | TRBJ2-2 | TRBV29-1 | - | TGCAGCGTTGTTAGCCCGAACACCGGGGAGCTGTTTTTT | CSVVSPNTGELFF
- | TRBJ2-7 | TRBV28 | TRBD2 | TGTGCCAGCAGTTTACCCTCGGGCGGGGGTCGGTACGAGCAGTACTTC | CASSLPSGGGRYEQYF
few | TRBJ2-1 | TRBV9 | - | TGTGCCAGCAGCCACCCGGACGGAAATGAGCAGTTCTTC | CASSHPDGNEQFF
- | TRBJ2-7 | TRBV27 | - | TGTGCCAGCAGTTTAGGGGGTTTTACCTACGAGCAGTACTTC | CASSLGGFTYEQYF
few | TRBJ1-2 | TRBV2 | - | TGTGCCAGCAGTGGACAGCAAAAAAACTATGGCTACACCTTC | CASSGQQKNYGYTF
few | TRBJ2-7 | TRBV29-1 | - | TGCAGCGTTGGAACCAGCTACGAGCAGTACTTC | CSVGTSYEQYF
- | TRBJ1-1 | TRBV28 | - | TGTGCCGCTAGGCCGAGGCTCTCCTGGAGTGAAGCTTTCTTT | CAARPRLSWSEAFF
- | TRBJ2-1 | TRBV7-9 | - | TGTGCCAGCAGCTTCGGGGATGAGCAGTTCTTC | CASSFGDEQFF
- | TRBJ1-3 | TRBV5-4 | - | TGTGCCAGCAGCCCGGGGACATTTGGGGACACCATATATTTT | CASSPGTFGDTIYF
- | TRBJ2-7 | TRBV4-1 | TRBD2 | TGCGCCAGCAGCACGGGACTAGCGTTCTTGGACGAGCAGTACTTC | CASSTGLAFLDEQYF
- | TRBJ1-2 | TRBV5-6 | - | TGTGCCAGCAGCACCGGCGGGACCTCGGTCTATGGCTACACCTTC | CASSTGGTSVYGYTF